This entry lists 20 T cell receptor beta chains sequenced from one sample in a study of blood T cell repertoires in COVID-19 (dated by TCRdb to about 2020). Libraries were prepared through the immunoSEQ multiplex PCR assay. Here the immuneACCESS table is served through TCRdb, limited to in-frame sequences with V and J called. Missing clones are a known gap in these copies; in checked studies unresolved V genes cover under half, and the rest lacks a known reason. For this sample there are roughly 53,000 clones; 90% appear just once. The leading ten clones occupy approximately 8% of the sample. Sequences were obtained from peripheral blood. These receptor sequences come from a woman in her thirties or forties with active COVID-19.

The chain links TRBV6-1 to TRBJ1-1; TRBD1 agrees at 8 bases. The CDR3 has 16 residues. Germline trimming cut 2 bases from V and 1 base from J; bases unmatched to any gene: 6. CDR1 MNHNS and CDR2 SASEGT come from the germline V gene. The DNA of the CDR3 is TGTGCCAGCAGTGAATTAGCCGGGACAGGGAACACTGAAGCTTTCTTT. Protein sequence: CASSELAGTGNTEAFF.

J is TRBJ2-5 and V is TRBV2; 7 nucleotides match TRBD2. V shed 6 bases, J shed 4 bases, and the junction held 5 bases outside the gene matches. Germline V gives CDR1 SNHLY, CDR2 FYNNEI. The CDR3 consists of 13 residues. The CDR3 reads CASRRGVGETQYF. Here the CDR3 DNA reads TGTGCCAGCAGACGGGGGGTTGGAGAGACCCAGTACTTC.

The V and J genes are TRBV2 and TRBJ2-2, with 7 nucleotides matching TRBD2. Germline V CDR1 and CDR2: SNHLY, FYNNEI. J gave up 8 bases and V 8 bases, and 14 bases lay outside the gene matches. This CDR3 is 15 amino acids long. The CDR3: CASGPDGGLAGELFF. The DNA for the CDR3 is TGTGCCAGCGGCCCGGACGGGGGGTTGGCGGGGGAGCTGTTTTTT.

This clone was picked up one time. The genes are TRBV30 and TRBJ2-3, with 8 bases aligning to TRBD1. The germline gives CDR1 GTSNPN, CDR2 SVGIG (reference sequence). The CDR3 has 15 amino acids. With 4 bases clipped from V and 2 bases from J, the junction kept 8 bases outside the gene matches. This CDR3 reads CAWIPQGALTDTQYF. DNA of the CDR3: TGTGCCTGGATTCCTCAGGGGGCACTCACAGATACGCAGTATTTT.

The rearrangement links TRBV5-4 to TRBJ2-2; TRBD1 aligns across 7 bases. Germline-derived CDR1 and CDR2 are SGHNT and YYREEE (reference sequence). V shed 2 bases and J 4 bases; nucleotides not matched to a gene: 2. The CDR3 is 14 residues long. The DNA of the CDR3 is TGTGCCAGCAGCTTCAAGGGGGCCACCGGGGAGCTGTTTTTT. It yields the protein CASSFKGATGELFF.

The V and J genes are TRBV18 and TRBJ1-2; D is unclear. Germline V gene sequence: CDR1 KGHSH, CDR2 LQKENI. Trimming removed 6 bases from V and 0 bases from J, with 14 bases in between. This CDR3 is built from 15 residues. CDR3 in amino acids: CASSFTGLANYGYTF. The DNA of the CDR3 is TGTGCCAGCTCTTTCACGGGTCTAGCTAACTATGGCTACACCTTC.

V gene TRBV5-1 combines with J gene TRBJ2-1; tentative D call: TRBD1 (5 bases). Per germline, CDR1 SGHRS and CDR2 YFSETQ. The V and J ends lost 1 base and 5 bases respectively, with 10 bases between them. The CDR3 is 14 amino acids. Here the CDR3 reads CASSLSGSNNEQFF. The CDR3 region has the DNA TGCGCCAGCAGCTTGTCAGGGTCAAACAATGAGCAGTTCTTC. Combining the CDR3 with reference TRBV5-1 and TRBJ2-1 gives the whole variable domain KAGVTQTPRYLIKTRGQQVTLSCSPISGHRSVSWYQQTPGQGLQFLFEYFSETQRNKGNFPGRFSGRQFSNSRSEMNVSTLELGDSALYLCASSLSGSNNEQFFGPGTRLTVL.

The chain links TRBV21-1 to TRBJ2-2; the D call of TRBD1 is as the table states it, not checked on the DNA. TRBV21-1 is a pseudogene locus. This CDR3 comprises 15 residues. CDR3 in amino acids: CAGPLRGSNTGELFF. DNA for the CDR3: TGTGCCGGGCCCCTTAGGGGGTCGAACACCGGGGAGCTGTTTTTT.

This chain joins TRBV29-1 and TRBJ2-4, with a possible D match to TRBD2 (6 bases). Germline-derived CDR1 and CDR2 are SQVTM and ANQGSEA. V was cut by 1 base and J by 0 bases, with 16 bases left in between. The CDR3 length is 17 residues. The CDR3 loop reads CSVEVEGLSLAKNIQYF. For the CDR3, the DNA is TGCAGCGTTGAAGTGGAGGGGCTGTCACTAGCCAAAAACATTCAGTACTTC.

The CDR3 nucleotides read TGTGCCAGCAGTTCGAACAGGGACTCACCCCTCCACTTT. Its translation: CASSSNRDSPLHF. The chain employs TRBV6-5 and TRBJ1-6; the D gene is possibly TRBD1 (6 bases). The length of the CDR3 is 13 residues. The germline CDR1 and CDR2 sequences are MNHEY and SVGAGI. V shed 4 bases and J shed 10 bases, with 11 bases lying between them.

The V gene is TRBV7-2, the J gene TRBJ1-3; D ambiguous. Looked up from germline, CDR1 is SGHTA and CDR2 is FQGNSA. CDR3 length: 13 amino acids. V gave up 7 bases and J gave up 0 bases, with 7 bases separating them. CDR3 sequence (DNA): TGTGCCAGCATCTTTAGCTCTGGAAACACCATATATTTT. This translates into CASIFSSGNTIYF.

The V gene is TRBV2, the J gene TRBJ2-7, with 10 positions matching TRBD2. Germline V gene lookup returns CDR1 SNHLY and CDR2 FYNNEI. V lost 6 bases and J lost 0; bases outside the gene matches: 2. CDR3 length: 14 residues. This CDR3 is CASRRLAGSYEQYF. The CDR3 bases are TGTGCCAGCAGACGACTAGCGGGCTCCTACGAGCAGTACTTC.

CDR3 in DNA: TGTGCTAGTGGTTTGGTCCGGGGCGGGGGGGACCCCTACGAGCAGTACTTC. This sequence encodes CASGLVRGGGDPYEQYF. This rearrangement joins TRBV12-5 to TRBJ2-7; 9 nucleotides line up with TRBD2. The CDR3 covers 17 residues. J gave up 2 bases and V 0 bases, and 8 bases lay outside the gene matches. The germline CDR1 and CDR2 sequences are LGHNT and FRNRAP.

The genes are TRBV11-3 and TRBJ2-7; D might be TRBD1 (5 bases). CDR1 is SGHNT and CDR2 is YENEEA in the germline V gene. Trimming stripped 0 bases from V and 4 bases from J, with 13 bases between. The CDR3 runs to 15 residues. CDR3 region: CASSLDGHGDYEQYF. The CDR3 DNA follows: TGTGCCAGCAGCTTAGACGGACACGGAGATTACGAGCAGTACTTC.

This chain joins TRBV7-2 and TRBJ1-1; D is possibly TRBD1 (5 bases). CDR1 is SGHTA, CDR2 FQGNSA, per germline. This CDR3 has 13 amino acids. Trimming shortened V by 4 bases and J by 0 bases, and 6 bases separated the two germline ends. In DNA form, the CDR3 reads TGTGCCAGCAGCTGGGGCCTGAACACTGAAGCTTTCTTT. This sequence encodes CASSWGLNTEAFF. Full variable domain (outside the CDR3, taken from reference TRBV7-2 and TRBJ1-1): GAGVSQSPSNKVTEKGKDVELRCDPISGHTALYWYRQSLGQGLEFLIYFQGNSAPDKSGLPSDRFSAERTGGSVSTLTIQRTQQEDSAVYLCASSWGLNTEAFFGQGTRLTVV.

The V and J genes are TRBV10-3 and TRBJ2-3; a weak D match, TRBD1 (6 bases). The V gene lost 3 bases and the J gene lost 1 base, with 17 bases spanning the gap. The CDR3 contains 17 residues. Germline CDR1 ENHRY, CDR2 SYGVKD. CDR3 loop: CAISDLGGSFGTDTQYF. Written as DNA, the CDR3 is TGTGCCATCAGTGATTTAGGGGGTAGCTTTGGCACAGATACGCAGTATTTT.

The J gene is TRBJ1-2, the V gene TRBV19, with 11 bases aligning to TRBD1. CDR3 length: 14 residues. Trimming at V came to 6 bases and at J to 7 bases, leaving 7 bases not matched to a gene. Looked up from germline, CDR1 is LNHDA and CDR2 is SQIVND (reference sequence). CDR3 sequence: CASSRTGGSGGYTF. Written as DNA, the CDR3 is TGTGCCAGTAGCCGGACAGGGGGCAGTGGTGGCTACACCTTC.

The genes are TRBV28 and TRBJ2-2; no definite D call. The V gene lost 4 bases and the J gene lost 0 bases, with 6 bases spanning the gap. Germline CDR1 and CDR2: MDHEN and SYDVKM. This CDR3 spans 14 amino acids. The CDR3 sequence: CASSSGTNTGELFF. CDR3 nucleotides: TGTGCCAGCAGTTCCGGTACGAACACCGGGGAGCTGTTTTTT.

This chain joins TRBV7-6 and TRBJ2-1, with TRBD2 matching over 9 bases. The CDR3 runs to 15 residues. The J segment lost 3 bases and the V segment lost 5 bases, leaving 5 bases of the junction unmatched. Germline-derived CDR1 and CDR2 are SGHVS and FNYEAQ. In DNA, the CDR3 is TGTGCCAGCAGCCACCAGCGGGGGGACTACAATGAGCAGTTCTTC. Amino acids: CASSHQRGDYNEQFF.

The rearrangement links TRBV6-5 to TRBJ2-1, with 8 nucleotides matching TRBD2. Unmatched junction bases numbered 14, after V lost 7 bases and J lost 9 bases. The CDR3 extends over 15 amino acids. Germline CDR1 is MNHEY and CDR2 is SVGAGI. CDR3 protein: CASTSERGPISEQFF. In DNA, the CDR3 is TGTGCCAGCACATCAGAGCGGGGGCCAATTAGTGAGCAGTTCTTC.